These T cell receptor beta chains were read from a single sample in a study of blood T cells in healthy people across ages. One entry per CDR3 protein results from TCRdb running MiXCR on the 5' RACE reads. The repertoire holds some 1.8 million distinct CDR3 sequences, with roughly two fifths as singletons. Sequencing input: blood. The source of these receptors is a human donor in good health. CDR3s include the opening cysteine and the closing phenylalanine or tryptophan. The order of the fields is clone size, J gene, V gene, D gene, CDR3 DNA, CDR3 protein. D genes are given only for firm matches. The size of a clone is reported for some rows only, either as once, few or many, or as a class for expanded clones.

abundance: few
j_gene: TRBJ2-3
v_gene: TRBV7-2
d_gene: TRBD2
CDR3nt: TGTGCCAGCAGCTCCCTAGCGGGTCCGCAGTATTTT
CDR3aa: CASSSLAGPQYF

abundance: -
j_gene: TRBJ1-5
v_gene: TRBV6-6
d_gene: TRBD1
CDR3nt: TGTGCCAGCAGTTACTCGAACAGGGGCCGCAATCAGCCCCAGCATTTT
CDR3aa: CASSYSNRGRNQPQHF

abundance: -
j_gene: TRBJ2-2
v_gene: TRBV6-6
d_gene: TRBD2
CDR3nt: TGTGCCAGCAGTTATCGGCGGGGGGGTGTCTCGGGCCGGGAGCTGTTTTTT
CDR3aa: CASSYRRGGVSGRELFF

abundance: many
j_gene: TRBJ1-2
v_gene: TRBV29-1
d_gene: TRBD1
CDR3nt: TGCAGCGTCGGGACAGGGAGCGGTCGGGGCTACACCTTC
CDR3aa: CSVGTGSGRGYTF

abundance: -
j_gene: TRBJ2-3
v_gene: TRBV13
d_gene: TRBD2
CDR3nt: TGTGCCAGCGAAGACTGGGAGCGGGGGACGTATTTT
CDR3aa: CASEDWERGTYF

abundance: few
j_gene: TRBJ2-3
v_gene: TRBV5-6
d_gene: -
CDR3nt: TGTGCCAGCAGCGGGGAGACTGGCCTTACCCAGTATTTT
CDR3aa: CASSGETGLTQYF

abundance: -
j_gene: TRBJ2-1
v_gene: TRBV9
d_gene: -
CDR3nt: TGTGCCAGCAGCGGTCCGTGGTTAGCCTCAGGCCCCTTTGAGCAGTTCTTC
CDR3aa: CASSGPWLASGPFEQFF

abundance: -
j_gene: TRBJ2-1
v_gene: TRBV11-2
d_gene: TRBD1
CDR3nt: TGTGCCAGCAGCTCTTACAGGGGAATGGGCAATGAGCAGTTCTTC
CDR3aa: CASSSYRGMGNEQFF

abundance: -
j_gene: TRBJ2-4
v_gene: TRBV2
d_gene: -
CDR3nt: TGTGCCAGCAGTCCTCCAGGGGCCACAAACAATGAGCAGTACTTC
CDR3aa: CASSPPGATNNEQYF

abundance: -
j_gene: TRBJ2-6
v_gene: TRBV6-1
d_gene: -
CDR3nt: TGTGCCAGCAGTGACCTGGGACACTCTGGGGCCAACGTCCTGACTTTC
CDR3aa: CASSDLGHSGANVLTF

abundance: -
j_gene: TRBJ1-5
v_gene: TRBV12-3/TRBV12-4
d_gene: -
CDR3nt: TGTGCCAGCAGTAGGACAGCCATGAGCAATCAGCCCCAGCATTTT
CDR3aa: CASSRTAMSNQPQHF

abundance: -
j_gene: TRBJ2-1
v_gene: TRBV6-4
d_gene: -
CDR3nt: TGTGCCAGCAGCATCTCTCAGGGAAACTACAATGAGCAGTTCTTC
CDR3aa: CASSISQGNYNEQFF

abundance: -
j_gene: TRBJ1-2
v_gene: TRBV13
d_gene: -
CDR3nt: TGTGCCAGCAGCTTGGAAGGGGGACACTATGGCCACACCTTC
CDR3aa: CASSLEGGHYGHTF

abundance: -
j_gene: TRBJ2-3
v_gene: TRBV14
d_gene: -
CDR3nt: TGTGCCAGCAGCCCGCTACTGGGGGCTGGCACAGATACGCAGTATTTT
CDR3aa: CASSPLLGAGTDTQYF

abundance: -
j_gene: TRBJ2-7
v_gene: TRBV7-6
d_gene: -
CDR3nt: TGTGCCAGCAGCTTAGCGGGGCAGTTAACCTACGAGCAGTACTTC
CDR3aa: CASSLAGQLTYEQYF

abundance: -
j_gene: TRBJ2-1
v_gene: TRBV4-2
d_gene: TRBD2
CDR3nt: TGTGCCAGCAGCCAACTAGCGGGAGTAGATGAGCAGTTCTTC
CDR3aa: CASSQLAGVDEQFF

abundance: -
j_gene: TRBJ2-7
v_gene: TRBV29-1
d_gene: TRBD1
CDR3nt: TGCAGCGTTGAAGGCGGGACAGGGATAATCTTTAGGTACAGTGAGCAGTACTTC
CDR3aa: CSVEGGTGIIFRYSEQYF

abundance: -
j_gene: TRBJ2-3
v_gene: TRBV4-3
d_gene: -
CDR3nt: TGCGCCAGCAGTCCCGCCAGGGGACGCGCAGATACGCAGTATTTT
CDR3aa: CASSPARGRADTQYF

abundance: -
j_gene: TRBJ1-2
v_gene: TRBV7-2
d_gene: -
CDR3nt: TGTGCCAGCAGCCCCTCGACAGTGCATCCCACTCCTAACTATGGCTACACCTTC
CDR3aa: CASSPSTVHPTPNYGYTF

abundance: once
j_gene: TRBJ1-5
v_gene: TRBV4-1
d_gene: -
CDR3nt: TGCGCCAGCAGCCAAGCGGGTCGGGCAGGCAATCAGCCCCAGCATTTT
CDR3aa: CASSQAGRAGNQPQHF

abundance: -
j_gene: TRBJ2-3
v_gene: TRBV28
d_gene: TRBD2
CDR3nt: TGTGCCAGCAGTTTTGATAGCCTCTTCCTTAGGGGACTAGCTGCTCCAGATACGCAGTATTTT
CDR3aa: CASSFDSLFLRGLAAPDTQYF

abundance: -
j_gene: TRBJ2-1
v_gene: TRBV4-3
d_gene: -
CDR3nt: TGCGCCAGCAGCCAGGGGGCGCCCTTCTACAATGAGCAGTTCTTC
CDR3aa: CASSQGAPFYNEQFF

abundance: -
j_gene: TRBJ2-5
v_gene: TRBV4-3
d_gene: -
CDR3nt: TGCGCCAGCAGCCAAGATGCGCGACCTACATTGGGAGAGACCCAGTACTTC
CDR3aa: CASSQDARPTLGETQYF